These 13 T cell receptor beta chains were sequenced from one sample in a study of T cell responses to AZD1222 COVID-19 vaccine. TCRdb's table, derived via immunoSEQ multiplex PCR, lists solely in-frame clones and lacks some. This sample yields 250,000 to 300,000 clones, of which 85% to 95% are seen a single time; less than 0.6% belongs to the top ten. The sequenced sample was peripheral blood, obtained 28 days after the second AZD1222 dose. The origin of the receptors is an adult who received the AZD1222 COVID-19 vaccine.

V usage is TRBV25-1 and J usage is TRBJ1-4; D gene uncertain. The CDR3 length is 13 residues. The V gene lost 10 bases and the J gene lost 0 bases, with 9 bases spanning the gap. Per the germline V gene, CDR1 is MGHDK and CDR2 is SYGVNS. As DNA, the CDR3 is TGTGCCACCAGACCCGCAACTAATGAAAAACTGTTTTTT. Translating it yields CATRPATNEKLFF.

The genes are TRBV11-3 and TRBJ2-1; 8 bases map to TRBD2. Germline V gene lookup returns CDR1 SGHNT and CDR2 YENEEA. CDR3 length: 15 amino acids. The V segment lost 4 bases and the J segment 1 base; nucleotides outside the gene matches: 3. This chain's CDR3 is CASSSRGASYNEQFF. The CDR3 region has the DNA TGTGCCAGCAGCTCGCGGGGGGCATCCTACAATGAGCAGTTCTTC.

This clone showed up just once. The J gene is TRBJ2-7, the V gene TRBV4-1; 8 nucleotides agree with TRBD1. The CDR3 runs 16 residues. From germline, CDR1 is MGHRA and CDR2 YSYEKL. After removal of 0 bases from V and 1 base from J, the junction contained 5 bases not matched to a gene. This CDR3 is CASSQEETGDSYEQYF. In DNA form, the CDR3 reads TGCGCCAGCAGCCAAGAGGAGACAGGGGATTCCTACGAGCAGTACTTC.

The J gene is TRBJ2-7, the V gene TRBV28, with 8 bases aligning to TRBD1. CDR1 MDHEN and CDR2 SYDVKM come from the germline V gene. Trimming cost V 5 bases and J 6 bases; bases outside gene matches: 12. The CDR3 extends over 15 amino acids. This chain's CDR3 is CASSPPDREGAEQYF. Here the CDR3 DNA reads TGTGCCAGCAGTCCCCCGGACAGGGAAGGGGCCGAGCAGTACTTC.

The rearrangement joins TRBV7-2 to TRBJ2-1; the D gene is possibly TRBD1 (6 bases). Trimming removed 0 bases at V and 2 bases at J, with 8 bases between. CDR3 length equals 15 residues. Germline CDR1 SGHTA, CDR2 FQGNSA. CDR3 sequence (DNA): TGTGCCAGCAGCTTAGCAGGGGGAACCTACAATGAGCAGTTCTTC. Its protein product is CASSLAGGTYNEQFF.

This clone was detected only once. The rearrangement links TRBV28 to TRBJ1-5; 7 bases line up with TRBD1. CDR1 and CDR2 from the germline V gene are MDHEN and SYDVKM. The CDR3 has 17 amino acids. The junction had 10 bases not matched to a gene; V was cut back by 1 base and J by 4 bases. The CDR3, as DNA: TGTGCCAGCAGTTTATTTTCTCCCGGGACAGCAAATCAGCCCCAGCATTTT. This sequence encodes CASSLFSPGTANQPQHF.

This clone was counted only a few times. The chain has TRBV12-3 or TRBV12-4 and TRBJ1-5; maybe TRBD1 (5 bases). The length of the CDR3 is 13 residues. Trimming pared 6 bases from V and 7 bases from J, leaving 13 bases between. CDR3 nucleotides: TGTGCCAGCAGCAGGGACTCACGGCAGCCCCAGCATTTT. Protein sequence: CASSRDSRQPQHF.

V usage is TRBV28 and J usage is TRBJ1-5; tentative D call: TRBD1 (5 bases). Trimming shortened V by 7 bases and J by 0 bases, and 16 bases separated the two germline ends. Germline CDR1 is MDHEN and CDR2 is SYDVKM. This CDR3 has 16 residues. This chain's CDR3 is CASTYPGGNSNQPQHF. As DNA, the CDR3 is TGTGCCAGCACCTACCCGGGGGGTAATAGCAATCAGCCCCAGCATTTT.

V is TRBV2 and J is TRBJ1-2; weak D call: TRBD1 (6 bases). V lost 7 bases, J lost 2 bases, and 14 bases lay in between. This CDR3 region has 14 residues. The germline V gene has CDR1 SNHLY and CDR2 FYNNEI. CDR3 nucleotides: TGTGCCAGCATAGGGGGACCCTTGAACTATGGCTACACCTTC. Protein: CASIGGPLNYGYTF.

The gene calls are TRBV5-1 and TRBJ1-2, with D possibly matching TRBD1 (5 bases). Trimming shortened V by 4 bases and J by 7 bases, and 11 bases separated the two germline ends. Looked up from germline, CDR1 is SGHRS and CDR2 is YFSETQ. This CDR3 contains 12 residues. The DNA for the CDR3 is TGCGCCAGCAGCGGGGCCCAAGGTGGCTACACCTTC. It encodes CASSGAQGGYTF.

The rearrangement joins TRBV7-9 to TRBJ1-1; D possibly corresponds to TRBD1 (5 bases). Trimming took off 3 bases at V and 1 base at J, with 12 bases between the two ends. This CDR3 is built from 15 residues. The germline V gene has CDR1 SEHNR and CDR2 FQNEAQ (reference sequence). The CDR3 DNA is TGTGCCAGCAGCTTGGGACTGGGTCAGAACACTGAAGCTTTCTTT. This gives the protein CASSLGLGQNTEAFF.

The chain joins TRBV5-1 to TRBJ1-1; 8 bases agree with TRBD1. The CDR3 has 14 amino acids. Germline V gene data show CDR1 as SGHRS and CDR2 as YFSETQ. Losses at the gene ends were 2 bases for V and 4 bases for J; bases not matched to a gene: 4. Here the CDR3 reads CASSFTGGGTEAFF. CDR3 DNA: TGCGCCAGCAGCTTTACAGGGGGAGGCACTGAAGCTTTCTTT.

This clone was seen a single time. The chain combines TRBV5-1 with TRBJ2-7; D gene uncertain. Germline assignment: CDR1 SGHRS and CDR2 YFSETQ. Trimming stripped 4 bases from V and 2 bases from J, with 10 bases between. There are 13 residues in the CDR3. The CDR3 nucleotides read TGCGCCAGCAGCCTGGGCCCAGCCTACGAGCAGTACTTC. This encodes CASSLGPAYEQYF.